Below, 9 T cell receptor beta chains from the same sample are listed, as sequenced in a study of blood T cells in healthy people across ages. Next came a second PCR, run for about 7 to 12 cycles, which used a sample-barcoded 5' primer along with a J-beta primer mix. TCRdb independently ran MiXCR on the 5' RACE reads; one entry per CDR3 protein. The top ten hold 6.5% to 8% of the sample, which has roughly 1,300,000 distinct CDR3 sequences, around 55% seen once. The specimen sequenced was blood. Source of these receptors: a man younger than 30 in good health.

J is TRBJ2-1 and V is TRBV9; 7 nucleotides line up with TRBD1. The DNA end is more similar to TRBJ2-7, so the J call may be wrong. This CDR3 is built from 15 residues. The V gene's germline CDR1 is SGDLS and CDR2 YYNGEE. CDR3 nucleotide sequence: TGTGCCAGCAGCCAGGACAGGAGGCCCTACAATGAGCAGTACTTC. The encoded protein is CASSQDRRPYNEQYF.

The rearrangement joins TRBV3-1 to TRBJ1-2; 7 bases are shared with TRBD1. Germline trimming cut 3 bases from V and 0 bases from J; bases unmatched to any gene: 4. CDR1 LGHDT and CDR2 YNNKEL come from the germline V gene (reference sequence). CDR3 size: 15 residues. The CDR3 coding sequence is TGTGCCAGCAGCCATCGGGACAGAACTAACTATGGCTACACCTTC. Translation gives CASSHRDRTNYGYTF.

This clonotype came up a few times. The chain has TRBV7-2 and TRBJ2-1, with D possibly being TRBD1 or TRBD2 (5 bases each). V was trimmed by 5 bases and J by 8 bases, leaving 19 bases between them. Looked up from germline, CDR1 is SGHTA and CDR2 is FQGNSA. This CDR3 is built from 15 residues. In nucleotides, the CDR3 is TGTGCCAGCAGCATAACCTCTGTCAGGGAGTATGAGCAGTTCTTC. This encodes CASSITSVREYEQFF.

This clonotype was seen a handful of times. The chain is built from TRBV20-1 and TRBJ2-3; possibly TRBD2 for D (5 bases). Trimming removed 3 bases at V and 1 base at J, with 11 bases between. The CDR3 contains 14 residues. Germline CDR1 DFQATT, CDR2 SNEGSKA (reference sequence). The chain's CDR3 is CSASGEAGTDTQYF. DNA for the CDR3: TGCAGTGCTAGCGGGGAAGCCGGCACAGATACGCAGTATTTT.

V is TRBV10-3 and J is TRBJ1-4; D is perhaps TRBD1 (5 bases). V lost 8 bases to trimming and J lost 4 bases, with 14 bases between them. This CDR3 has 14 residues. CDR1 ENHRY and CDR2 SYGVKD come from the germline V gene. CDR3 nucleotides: TGTGCCATCCGGAGCGGGGCGCTTAATGAAAAACTGTTTTTT. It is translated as CAIRSGALNEKLFF.

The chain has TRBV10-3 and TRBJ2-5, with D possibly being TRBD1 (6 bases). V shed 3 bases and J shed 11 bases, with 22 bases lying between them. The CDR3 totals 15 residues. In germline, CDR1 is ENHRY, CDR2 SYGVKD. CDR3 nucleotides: TGTGCCATCAGTGATAGGGGGAAAAGAGGCAATGAGCAGTACTTC. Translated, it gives CAISDRGKRGNEQYF.

For the CDR3, the DNA is TGTGCCAGCAGCTTAGCCGACAGGGTGGTAGGGAGTGAGCAGTACTTC. Amino acid sequence: CASSLADRVVGSEQYF. The chain uses TRBV7-9 and TRBJ2-5, with 7 bases that match TRBD1. The V gene end was trimmed by 0 bases and the J gene end by 11 bases; junction bases not matched to a gene: 15. The germline V gene has CDR1 SEHNR and CDR2 FQNEAQ (reference sequence). The CDR3 has 16 residues.

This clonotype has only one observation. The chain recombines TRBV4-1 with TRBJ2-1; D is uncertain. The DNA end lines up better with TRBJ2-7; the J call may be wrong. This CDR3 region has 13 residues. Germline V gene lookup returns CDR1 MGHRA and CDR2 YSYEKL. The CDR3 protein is CASSQEVVDEQYF. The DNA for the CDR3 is TGCGCCAGCAGCCAAGAGGTGGTCGACGAGCAGTACTTC.

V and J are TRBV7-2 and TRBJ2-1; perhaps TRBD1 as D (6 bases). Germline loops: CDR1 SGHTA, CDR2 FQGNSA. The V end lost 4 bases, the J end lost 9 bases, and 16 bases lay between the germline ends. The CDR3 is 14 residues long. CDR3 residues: CASSSRGSWAEQFF. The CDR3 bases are TGTGCCAGCAGCTCTAGGGGGAGTTGGGCTGAGCAGTTCTTC.